This T cell receptor (beta chain) was sequenced in a study of shared clonotypes between healthy human individuals. The CDR3 length is 14 residues. From germline, CDR1 is SEHNR and CDR2 FQNEAQ (reference sequence). V was pared by 5 bases and J by 5 bases, with 16 bases between. Concerning this clone: Its target is unknown.

The study's findings and limits: Shared clonotypes across all four donors exceeded non-shared ones in generation probability. Rarefaction curves obtained for sorted subsets showed sequencing incomplete despite large depth. Among the subsets, naive ones generally showed larger estimated richness than memory ones. Sampling included only blood; tissue repertoires likely differ.

Sequencing used immunoSEQ multiplex PCR; TCRdb keeps in-frame clones, though not all of them. The data show roughly 1 million clones, roughly 80% seen once. The genes are TRBV7-9 and TRBJ2-7, with D unclear. The TCR was taken from a man aged 18 to 30 in good health. Sample: memory CD4+ T cells sorted from blood. Described subset: CD45RA-negative fraction. The CDR3 DNA follows: TGTGCCAGCAGCCCCCAGACATACTCGGACGAGCAGTACTTC. Translating it yields CASSPQTYSDEQYF.